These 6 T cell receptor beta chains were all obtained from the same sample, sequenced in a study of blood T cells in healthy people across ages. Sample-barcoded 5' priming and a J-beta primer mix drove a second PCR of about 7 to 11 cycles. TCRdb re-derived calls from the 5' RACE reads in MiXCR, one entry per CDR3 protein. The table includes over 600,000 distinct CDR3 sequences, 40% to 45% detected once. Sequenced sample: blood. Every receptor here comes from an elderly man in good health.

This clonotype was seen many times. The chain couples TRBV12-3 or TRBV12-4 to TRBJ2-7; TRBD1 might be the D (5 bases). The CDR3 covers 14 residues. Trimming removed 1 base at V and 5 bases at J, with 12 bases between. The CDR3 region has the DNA TGTGCCAGCAGTTTAGTGGCAGGGATGGACGAGCAGTACTTC. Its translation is CASSLVAGMDEQYF.

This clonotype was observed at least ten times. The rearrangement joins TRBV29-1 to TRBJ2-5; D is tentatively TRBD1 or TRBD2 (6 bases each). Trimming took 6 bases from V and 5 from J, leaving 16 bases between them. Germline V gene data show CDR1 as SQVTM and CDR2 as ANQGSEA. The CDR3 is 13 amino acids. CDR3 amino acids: CSVEGHFLETQYF. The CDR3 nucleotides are TGCAGCGTGGAGGGACATTTCTTGGAGACCCAGTACTTC. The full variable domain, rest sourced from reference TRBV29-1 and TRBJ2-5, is SAVISQKPSRDICQRGTSLTIQCQVDSQVTMMFWYRQQPGQSLTLIATANQGSEATYESGFVIDKFPISRPNLTFSTLTVSNMSPEDSSIYLCSVEGHFLETQYFGPGTRLLVL.

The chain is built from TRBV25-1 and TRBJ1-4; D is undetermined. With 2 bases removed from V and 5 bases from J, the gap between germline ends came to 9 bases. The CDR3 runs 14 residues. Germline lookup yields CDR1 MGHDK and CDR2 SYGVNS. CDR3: CASSELFGNEKLFF. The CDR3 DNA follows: TGTGCCAGCAGTGAACTGTTTGGGAATGAAAAACTGTTTTTT.

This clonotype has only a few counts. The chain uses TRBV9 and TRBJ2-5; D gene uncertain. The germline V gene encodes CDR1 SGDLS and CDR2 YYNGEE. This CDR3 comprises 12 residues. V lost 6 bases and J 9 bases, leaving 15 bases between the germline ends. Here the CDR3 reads CASNREGLAQYF. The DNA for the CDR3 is TGTGCCAGCAATAGAGAAGGGTTGGCCCAGTACTTC.

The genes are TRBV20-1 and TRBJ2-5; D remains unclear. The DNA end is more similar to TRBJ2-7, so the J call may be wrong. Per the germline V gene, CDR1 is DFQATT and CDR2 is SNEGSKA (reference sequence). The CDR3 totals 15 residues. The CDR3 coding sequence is TGCAGTGCTAGAGAGGAATGGAAGGGCAGAGACGAGCAGTACTTC. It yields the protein CSAREEWKGRDEQYF.

DNA for the CDR3: TGTGCCAGCAGTTTTGTCGCGGGGGCGTCCTACGAGCAGTACTTC. This gives the protein CASSFVAGASYEQYF. The J gene is TRBJ2-4, the V gene TRBV12-3 or TRBV12-4; possibly TRBD2 for D (7 bases). The last part of the DNA fits TRBJ2-7 better; the J call may be wrong. The CDR3 is 15 amino acids.